This record looks at one TCR beta chain sequence and its context. This specimen belongs to a study of blood T cell repertoires in COVID-19. Study-wide context: Samples representing acute and convalescent COVID-19 were sourced from the United States, Italy and Spain. PBMCs, B-cell-depleted T cells, or T cells provided the cDNA or gDNA that made up the material.

Study processing details: Estimated nucleated cell counts came from reference gene primer amplification. Method: immunoSEQ multiplex PCR; TCRdb's copy keeps in-frame clones and lacks some. That table supplies the V and J calls and clone size; D and trimming were determined from the DNA. The sample carries approximately 250,000 clones, about nine tenths recorded once. The CDR3 covers 16 residues. CDR1 and CDR2 (germline): SGHNT, YYREEE (reference sequence). Trimming removed 6 bases from V and 0 bases from J; junction bases left unmatched: 9. The chain couples TRBV5-4 to TRBJ1-1; 9 bases map to TRBD1. This TCR was sampled from a man aged 40-49 years with active or convalescent COVID-19. The sequencing input was peripheral blood. The CDR3 here is CASTTGTGPLNTEAFF. As DNA, the CDR3 is TGTGCCAGCACCACCGGGACAGGGCCTTTGAACACTGAAGCTTTCTTT.